The sequence of this TCR beta chain was determined in a study of T-cell memory formation after mild COVID-19. This clonotype was seen only a few times. V lost 6 bases, J lost 2 bases, and 10 bases lay in between. There are 13 residues in the CDR3. TCRdb itself ran the 5' RACE reads through MiXCR, one entry per CDR3 protein. The profile covers a few hundred thousand distinct CDR3 sequences, with more than 8% appearing a single time and 22% taken by the ten largest. The sample consisted of PBMCs or a T cell subset sorted from them (not recorded which). The receptor comes from a man aged 18 to 30 who had mild COVID-19 (a few samples of this study predate the infection). Cell type and time point are not known. This chain links TRBV12-3 or TRBV12-4 with TRBJ1-1, with unresolved D. CDR3 nucleotide sequence: TGTGCCAGCAGCGGAAGAGCCAACACTGAAGCTTTCTTT. It codes for CASSGRANTEAFF.